These 21 T cell receptor beta chains share one sample of origin, sequenced in a study of post-analysis software for immune sequencing data. The study's findings and limits: Comparison of patients with controls showed roughly five TRBV segments more frequent in patients, TRBV5-6, TRBV5-1 and TRBV20-1 among them.

Their specific antigens are unknown. Each TCR beta cDNA library carried unique molecular identifiers. TCRdb processed the PCR reads anew with MiXCR; each CDR3 protein has one entry. The sample holds about 540,000 distinct CDR3 sequences, approximately 31% seen once. The specimen sequenced was blood. The receptors stem from a girl under 18 with multiple sclerosis.

About this clonotype: The conserved closing phenylalanine or tryptophan is absent in this CDR3, likely reflecting a read error. The gene calls are TRBV29-1 and TRBJ1-5; D gene unclear. CDR1 and CDR2 (germline): SQVTM, ANQGSEA. V was pared by 4 bases and J by 6 bases, with 10 bases between. The length of the CDR3 is 12 residues. CDR3 in DNA: TGCAGCGTTGCAGGTGATGGTCAGCCCCAGCATTGT. Translating gives CSVAGDGQPQHC.

This clonotype was found a few times. The chain uses TRBV14 and TRBJ2-5, with 7 bases aligning to TRBD1. V lost 1 base to trimming and J lost 3 bases; unmatched junction nucleotides: 5. There are 15 residues in the CDR3. Germline V CDR1 and CDR2: SGHDN, FVKESK. CDR3 residues: CASSQVGQAKETQYF. CDR3 DNA: TGTGCCAGCAGCCAAGTTGGACAGGCGAAAGAGACCCAGTACTTC.

The rearrangement joins TRBV3-1 to TRBJ2-3; 9 nucleotides agree with TRBD1. The CDR3 runs 16 residues. Germline-derived CDR1 and CDR2 are LGHDT and YNNKEL (reference sequence). The trim removed 4 bases at V and 3 bases at J, leaving 8 bases unmatched. The CDR3 nucleotides read TGTGCCAGCAGCCCTTGGAGGGACAGGGCGACAGATACGCAGTATTTT. Translation gives CASSPWRDRATDTQYF.

This clonotype was picked up a small number of times. J is TRBJ2-5 and V is TRBV18; no definite D call. This CDR3 region has 13 residues. Germline-derived CDR1 and CDR2 are KGHSH and LQKENI. Trimming left V 3 bases short and J 5 bases short, with 10 bases between. The CDR3 is CASSPRTVETQYF. Here the CDR3 DNA reads TGTGCCAGCTCACCTAGAACGGTGGAGACCCAGTACTTC.

The table lists this clonotype with a few counts. CDR3 DNA: TGTGCCAGCTCAGCGACTAGTGCCGTTGATCGGAAGACCCAGTACTTC. Translation gives CASSATSAVDRKTQYF. J is TRBJ2-5 and V is TRBV18, with a weak D call TRBD2 (6 bases). This CDR3 has 16 residues. Germline values: CDR1 KGHSH, CDR2 LQKENI. Trimming removed 5 bases from V and 6 bases from J, with 22 bases in between. The whole variable domain, remainder taken from reference TRBV18 and TRBJ2-5, is NAGVMQNPRHLVRRRGQEARLRCSPMKGHSHVYWYRQLPEEGLKFMVYLQKENIIDESGMPKERFSAEFPKEGPSILRIQQVVRGDSAAYFCASSATSAVDRKTQYFGPGTRLLVL.

This clonotype was observed a handful of times. The V call is TRBV28, the J call TRBJ2-7; 14 bases line up with TRBD2. The J call is uncertain, as TRBJ2-5 better fits the DNA end. The CDR3 has 16 residues. Germline V lookup: CDR1 MDHEN, CDR2 SYDVKM. The CDR3 here is CASSLGLAGVGETQYF. The CDR3 region has the DNA TGTGCCAGCAGTTTGGGACTAGCGGGGGTGGGGGAGACCCAGTACTTC.

The chain joins TRBV10-2 to TRBJ1-3, with D hard to call. V lost 4 bases to trimming and J lost 0 bases, with 4 bases between them. The CDR3 sequence is 13 residues long. Per germline, CDR1 WSHSY and CDR2 SAAADI. CDR3 loop: CASSAPSGNTIYF. The CDR3 DNA sequence: TGCGCCAGCAGTGCCCCCTCTGGAAACACCATATATTTT.

This sequence joins TRBV12-3 or TRBV12-4 and TRBJ1-4; perhaps TRBD1 as D (6 bases). V gave up 5 bases and J gave up 8 bases, with 18 bases separating them. The CDR3 loop spans 15 amino acids. CDR3 in amino acids: CASSNRQAAREKLFF. The DNA for the CDR3 is TGTGCCAGCAGTAACCGACAGGCGGCAAGGGAAAAACTGTTTTTT.

The chain uses TRBV5-1 and TRBJ2-1, with 8 nucleotides matching TRBD2. The CDR3 contains 15 residues. V was pared by 5 bases and J by 8 bases, with 12 bases of the junction left unmatched. Germline lookup yields CDR1 SGHRS and CDR2 YFSETQ. This CDR3 reads CASSSRAGAGDEQFF. CDR3 bases: TGCGCCAGCAGTTCTCGAGCGGGGGCCGGTGATGAGCAGTTCTTC.

This clonotype was detected a few times. The genes are TRBV12-3 or TRBV12-4 and TRBJ2-5; D possibly corresponds to TRBD1 (6 bases). V lost 3 bases, J lost 10 bases, and 12 bases lay in between. The CDR3 sequence is 12 residues long. The CDR3 bases are TGTGCCAGCAGTTTGGTTTCAGGGGACCAGTACTTC. Protein: CASSLVSGDQYF.

V is TRBV7-9 and J is TRBJ2-4, with D possibly being TRBD1 (6 bases). The J call may be wrong; the DNA end is better matched by TRBJ2-5. This CDR3 comprises 15 residues. CDR1 is SEHNR, CDR2 FQNEAQ, per germline (reference sequence). Here the CDR3 reads CASSRRGQFQETQYF. The CDR3 DNA follows: TGTGCCAGCAGCCGCCGCGGACAGTTCCAAGAGACCCAGTACTTC.

This clonotype was counted between two and nine times. This chain uses TRBV10-3 with TRBJ2-5, with D possibly being TRBD2 (5 bases). Germline CDR1 and CDR2: ENHRY and SYGVKD. This CDR3 contains 14 residues. Trimming pared 0 bases from V and 4 bases from J, leaving 9 bases between. CDR3 coding DNA: TGTGCCATCAGTGAGTCGAGGGTCCGAGAGACCCAGTACTTC. It codes for CAISESRVRETQYF.

In its sample, this clonotype was seen a few times. The chain is built from TRBV20-1 and TRBJ2-3, with TRBD1 identical over 11 bases. Trimming cost V 6 bases and J 4 bases; bases outside gene matches: 9. The CDR3 is 15 amino acids. Looked up from germline, CDR1 is DFQATT and CDR2 is SNEGSKA (reference sequence). CDR3 region: CSAIDPGQGADTQYF. The CDR3 region has the DNA TGCAGTGCAATAGACCCGGGACAGGGGGCAGATACGCAGTATTTT.

This sequence joins TRBV11-2 and TRBJ2-1, with D possibly being TRBD1 (6 bases). V was cut by 1 base and J by 4 bases, with 11 bases left in between. Germline-derived CDR1 and CDR2 are SGHAT and FQNNGV. This CDR3 comprises 15 residues. In DNA, the CDR3 is TGTGCCAGCAGCTTAGGGAGAGGGGGTTACAATGAGCAGTTCTTC. This codes for CASSLGRGGYNEQFF.

On this clonotype itself: A much larger clonotype is one base distant, so this may be a read error. The rearrangement links TRBV20-1 to TRBJ2-3; D might be TRBD1 (6 bases). Trimming removed 5 bases at V and 5 bases at J, with 23 bases between. Germline V gene lookup returns CDR1 DFQATT and CDR2 SNEGSKA (reference sequence). The CDR3 is made up of 16 amino acids. The CDR3 nucleotides read TGCAGTGCTGCCCTCGTCCGGACAGAGTCGGTAGATACGCAGTATTTT. It translates to CSAALVRTESVDTQYF.

The chain has TRBV12-3 or TRBV12-4 and TRBJ2-3; no clear D gene. This CDR3 comprises 16 residues. The V end lost 5 bases, the J end lost 3 bases, and 18 bases lay between the germline ends. The CDR3: CASSLRSTRSTDTQYF. Written as DNA, the CDR3 is TGTGCCAGCAGTCTTCGTTCAACCCGGAGTACAGATACGCAGTATTTT.

This clonotype has only a few counts. V is TRBV4-1 and J is TRBJ2-1; possibly TRBD1 for D (6 bases). Germline V CDR1 and CDR2: MGHRA, YSYEKL. V lost 2 bases, J lost 0 bases, and 17 bases lay in between. The CDR3 consists of 18 residues. In DNA, the CDR3 is TGCGCCAGCAGCCAACCTCCGGGACACCCGAGCTCCTACAATGAGCAGTTCTTC. Translating gives CASSQPPGHPSSYNEQFF.

The V and J genes are TRBV20-1 and TRBJ2-5; 12 nucleotides line up with TRBD2. Germline trimming cut 4 bases from V and 1 base from J; bases unmatched to any gene: 19. This CDR3 region has 20 residues. Looked up from germline, CDR1 is DFQATT and CDR2 is SNEGSKA (reference sequence). The DNA of the CDR3 is TGCAGTGCTAAAGGGGGGGCAGGAGTTACTAGCGGGGGGTTCCAAGAGACCCAGTACTTC. It yields the protein CSAKGGAGVTSGGFQETQYF.

The chain combines TRBV29-1 with TRBJ2-2; D is uncertain. The CDR3 is 13 residues long. V shed 7 bases and J shed 4 bases, with 13 bases lying between them. The germline gives CDR1 SQVTM, CDR2 ANQGSEA. The CDR3 bases are TGCAGCGCCTTACGACCAGTCACCGGGGAGCTGTTTTTT. Its translation is CSALRPVTGELFF.

The chain employs TRBV10-3 and TRBJ2-2; D not resolved. Per the germline V gene, CDR1 is ENHRY and CDR2 is SYGVKD. V shed 8 bases and J shed 5 bases, with 12 bases lying between them. The CDR3 consists of 13 residues. The CDR3 sequence: CAISGVGTGELFF. The CDR3 nucleotides are TGTGCCATCTCGGGTGTGGGAACCGGGGAGCTGTTTTTT.

This clonotype was counted ten times or more. The V and J genes are TRBV20-1 and TRBJ2-1; D unresolved. Germline V gives CDR1 DFQATT, CDR2 SNEGSKA (reference sequence). The CDR3 extends over 13 amino acids. Trimming shortened V by 2 bases and J by 5 bases, and 10 bases separated the two germline ends. For the CDR3, the DNA is TGCAGTGCTAGATTGTGGGTCAACAATGAGCAGTTCTTC. This translates into CSARLWVNNEQFF.